Listed here is a single T cell receptor beta chain. This CDR3 has 13 amino acids. From germline, CDR1 is SGHTA and CDR2 FQGTGA. V was trimmed by 5 bases and J by 5 bases, leaving 10 bases between them. The sample belongs to a study of identical twins. Each CDR3 protein gets one entry after TCRdb re-called the 5' RACE reads with MiXCR. The data contain roughly 250,000 distinct CDR3 sequences, over 11% of them singletons. Sequenced sample: memory (CD45RO+) T cells sorted from blood. The V and J genes are TRBV7-3 and TRBJ1-5; D not resolved. The receptor was isolated from a woman aged 18-29 years in good health. CDR3 protein: CASSRAIDQPQHF. The CDR3 DNA reads TGTGCCAGCAGCAGGGCGATTGATCAGCCCCAGCATTTT.